A selection of T cell receptor beta chains follows, all from one sample in a study of neurological immune-mediated disorders. TCRdb reprocessed the 5' RACE reads via MiXCR and lists one record per CDR3 protein. The table records around 83,000 distinct CDR3 sequences, over 12% of them present only once. Sequenced: PBMCs. The receptor source for this set is a woman aged 45-65 years in good health. The CDR3 runs from the conserved cysteine through the conserved F or W. D genes are given only for firm matches. A row's size may be missing; if present it is once, few, many or a size class.

clone_size j_call cdr3_length d_call v_call cdr3_nt cdr3_aa
many TRBJ1-3 16 - TRBV7-2 TGTGCCAGCAGCCCCGGGGGGGGGAGCTCTGGAAACACCATATATTTT CASSPGGGSSGNTIYF
many TRBJ1-1 14 TRBD1 TRBV20-1 TGCAGTGCGAAAGACAGGGGGCGCGACACTGAAGCTTTCTTT CSAKDRGRDTEAFF
- TRBJ2-7 14 TRBD2 TRBV7-2 TGTACCAGCGGCCTAAGCGGGGGGCCATACGAGCAGTACTTC CTSGLSGGPYEQYF
many TRBJ2-5 15 - TRBV5-1 TGCGCCAGCAGCTTGGCCAGCCTAGCAGACGAGACCCAGTACTTC CASSLASLADETQYF
many TRBJ2-5 13 - TRBV5-1 TGCGCCAGCAGCTTTGGAGTGCTGGAGACCCAGTACTTC CASSFGVLETQYF
- TRBJ1-3 16 TRBD1 TRBV9 TGTGCCAGTAGAGTAGGAGGGGGCCTCTCTGGAAACACCATATATTTT CASRVGGGLSGNTIYF
many TRBJ2-7 11 - TRBV20-1 TGCAGTGCCCTACTAGGCGACGAGCAGTACTTC CSALLGDEQYF
many TRBJ2-1 16 TRBD1 TRBV4-2 TGTGCCAGCAGCCAAGATCGAGGACAGGGTATCAATGAGCAGTTCTTC CASSQDRGQGINEQFF
few TRBJ1-5 15 TRBD1 TRBV7-9 TGTGCCAGCAGCTCGGGACAGGACCCCGGTCAGCCCCAGCATTTT CASSSGQDPGQPQHF
many TRBJ2-7 12 - TRBV5-1 TGCGCCAGCAGCTCCGGGACATACGAGCAGTACTTC CASSSGTYEQYF
many TRBJ1-5 17 TRBD1 TRBV7-2 TGTGCCAGCAGCCCAGGACAGGGAGTTTATAGCAATCAGCCCCAGCATTTT CASSPGQGVYSNQPQHF
many TRBJ2-7 14 TRBD1 TRBV5-6 TGTGCCAGCACCCCGGGACAGGGCCTCTACGAGCAGTACTTC CASTPGQGLYEQYF
- TRBJ2-5 15 TRBD2 TRBV5-1 TGCGCCAGCAGCTCGAGACTAGCGGGGAGAGAGACCCAGTACTTC CASSSRLAGRETQYF
many TRBJ1-6 13 - TRBV12-3/TRBV12-4 TGTGCCAGCAGTTTAAACTTCAATTCACCCCTCCACTTT CASSLNFNSPLHF
many TRBJ2-3 14 - TRBV7-9 TGTGCCAGCAGCCCCGTGGGTAGCGCAGATACGCAGTATTTT CASSPVGSADTQYF
many TRBJ2-7 15 TRBD2 TRBV3-1 TGTGCCAGCAGCGATCCGAGACTAGCTCCCTACGAGCAGTACTTC CASSDPRLAPYEQYF
many TRBJ1-4 12 - TRBV29-1 TGCAGCGCTGGACCCCGGGGTGAAAAACTGTTTTTT CSAGPRGEKLFF
few TRBJ2-1 18 TRBD2 TRBV12-3/TRBV12-4 TGTGCCAGCAGTCCTGGACTAGCGGGAGGGATCCCCTACAATGAGCAGTTCTTC CASSPGLAGGIPYNEQFF
many TRBJ2-2 14 - TRBV29-1 TGCAGCGTACCGCGCAGAGGGGAAACCGGGGAGCTGTTTTTT CSVPRRGETGELFF
many TRBJ1-1 14 - TRBV7-9 TGTGCCAGCAGCCGGGGGCGGGGAATCACTGAAGCTTTCTTT CASSRGRGITEAFF
many TRBJ2-5 14 TRBD2 TRBV5-1 TGCGCCAGCACTCGCGCGGGGGGGCAAGAGACCCAGTACTTC CASTRAGGQETQYF
many TRBJ2-7 14 - TRBV27 TGTGCCAGCAGTGAACTAGCAAGCTCCTACGAGCAGTACTTC CASSELASSYEQYF
many TRBJ2-7 17 - TRBV5-1 TGCGCCAGCTTCGAGGGGGAGCAGGGAGCTGTCACCTACGAGCAGTACTTC CASFEGEQGAVTYEQYF
many TRBJ2-3 11 - TRBV5-1 TGCGCCAGCAGCTTGGGCTATACGCAGTATTTT CASSLGYTQYF
many TRBJ1-2 12 - TRBV20-1 TGCAGTGCTGCTTCAGGGAACTATGGCTACACCTTC CSAASGNYGYTF
many TRBJ2-2 15 - TRBV6-1 TGTGCCAGCAGGGATGGATCTTGGAACACCGGGGAGCTGTTTTTT CASRDGSWNTGELFF
many TRBJ2-5 16 TRBD1 TRBV5-1 TGCGCCAGCAGCACATCGTGGACAGGGAGGATAGAGACCCAGTACTTC CASSTSWTGRIETQYF
- TRBJ1-5 15 - TRBV20-1 TGCGGTGCTAGAGTGGGGGGCGTTAGCAATCAGCCCCAGCATTTT CGARVGGVSNQPQHF
few TRBJ2-7 14 TRBD2 TRBV5-1 TGCGCCAGCAGCTCGACTAGCGGGGCGTACGAGCAGTACTTC CASSSTSGAYEQYF
many TRBJ1-5 14 - TRBV6-5 TGTGCCAGCACCAATCGGGGCGGTAATCAGCCCCAGCATTTT CASTNRGGNQPQHF
- TRBJ2-1 13 - TRBV24-1 TGTGCCACCAGTGATTTAAGGCTGAATGAGCAGTTCTTC CATSDLRLNEQFF
many TRBJ2-3 16 TRBD2 TRBV11-3 TGTGCCACCTCTCCCCTTAGCGGGAGTAACGCAGATACGCAGTATTTT CATSPLSGSNADTQYF
many TRBJ2-2 16 TRBD2 TRBV20-1 TGCAGTGCTAGAGTGGGGACTAGCGGAGGAACCGGGGAGCTGTTTTTT CSARVGTSGGTGELFF
many TRBJ2-7 15 - TRBV9 TGTGCCAGCAGCCCTAACCCTGGGGGGCCCTACGAGCAGTACTTC CASSPNPGGPYEQYF
- TRBJ2-7 14 - TRBV14 TGTGCCAGCAGCCGAGGCCACTGGCCCCCCGAGCAGTACTTC CASSRGHWPPEQYF
- TRBJ2-3 13 - TRBV24-1 TGTGCCACCCGGTTATCAGGCACAGATACGCAGTATTTT CATRLSGTDTQYF